The sample holds a few counts of the clone carrying this T cell receptor (beta chain). The method was immunoSEQ multiplex PCR; TCRdb's version includes in-frame clones alone and lacks a portion of them. The table shows some 370,000 clones, with 87% occurring only once. The data are from a study of blood T cell repertoires in COVID-19. Study-wide context: COVID-19 samples, acute and convalescent, were from the United States, Italy and Spain. From T cells, B-cell-depleted T cells, or PBMCs came the material, which was cDNA or gDNA.

CDR1 is SNHLY and CDR2 is FYNNEI in the germline V gene. Deletions cut 2 bases from V and 6 bases from J, with 11 bases between. CDR3 length: 13 residues. This chain uses TRBV2 with TRBJ2-7, with a possible D match to TRBD2 (6 bases). Sequenced: peripheral blood. This TCR came from a woman younger than 45 with COVID-19, enrolled during active disease. The CDR3 here is CASSEFGSGEQYF. CDR3 nucleotides: TGTGCCAGCAGTGAATTCGGGAGCGGCGAGCAGTACTTC.